This TCR beta chain was identified in a study of response to subunit inactivated influenza vaccine (dated by TCRdb to the late 2010s). About the full investigation: Deep quantitative T cell receptor repertoire profiling was used in the study to track responses to a trivalent subunit inactivated influenza vaccine. The investigation overall reported the following: According to the authors, only a limited number of new T cells may be recruited by each seasonal influenza vaccination.

From its cysteine to its phenylalanine, the CDR3 spans 15 amino acids. CDR3 DNA only is kept here, 45 bases in frame from base 1. The CDR1 and CDR2 encoded by the germline V gene are MNHEY and SVGAGI. The germline ends are 15 bases apart after V is trimmed by 3 bases and J by 3 bases. For this clonotype: It lacks a known antigen. Base-call qualities are not available, and no considerably larger clone is one nucleotide away.

Library method: RT-PCR. TCRdb lists the instrument as Illumina HiSeq 2500. The public reads were reanalyzed by TCRdb: fastp trimming at Q25, MiXCR alignment, in-frame beta chains only. Identical CDR3 protein sequences are pooled into one entry, listed with their most common genes and DNA. The sample profile shows 500,000 to 600,000 distinct CDR3 sequences; 6.5% to 8% of them were found once. The ten most abundant clones make up 13% of the sample. The rearranged segments are TRBV6-5 and TRBJ2-7; the best D guess is TRBD2, with 6 bases matching. Material: PBMCs from blood, obtained around 25 months after vaccination. This clonotype originated in a man between 50 and 69 years old who received an inactivated influenza vaccine. Donor details come from another sample of the same person, matched by shared clones. The CDR3: CASSYNRDGSYEQYF. The bases read TGTGCCAGCAGTTATAACCGGGACGGGAGCTACGAGCAGTACTTC.